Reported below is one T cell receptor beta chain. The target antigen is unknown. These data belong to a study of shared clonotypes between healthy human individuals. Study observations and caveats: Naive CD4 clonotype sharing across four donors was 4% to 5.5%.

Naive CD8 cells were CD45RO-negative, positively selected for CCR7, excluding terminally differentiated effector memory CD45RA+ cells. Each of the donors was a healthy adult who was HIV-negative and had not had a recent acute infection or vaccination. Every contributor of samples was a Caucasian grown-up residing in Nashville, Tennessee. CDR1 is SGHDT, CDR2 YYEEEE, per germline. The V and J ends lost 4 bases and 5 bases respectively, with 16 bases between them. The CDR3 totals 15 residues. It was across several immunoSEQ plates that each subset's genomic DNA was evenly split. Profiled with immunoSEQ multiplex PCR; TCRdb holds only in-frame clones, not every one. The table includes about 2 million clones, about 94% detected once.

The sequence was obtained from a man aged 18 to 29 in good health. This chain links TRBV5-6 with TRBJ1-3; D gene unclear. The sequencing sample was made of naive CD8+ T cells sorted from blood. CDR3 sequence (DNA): TGTGCCAGCAGCGACTCGGGTGGGCTAAGAAACACCATATATTTT. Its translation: CASSDSGGLRNTIYF.